This entry describes one T cell receptor beta chain. Its antigen target is currently unknown. This may stem from a read error, because a much larger clone lies one nucleotide away. The sample originates from a study of T cells in Graves' hyperthyroidism and ophthalmopathy (dated by TCRdb to between 2017 and 2020). About the study as a whole: Peripheral blood was sampled at the time of initial diagnosis, prior to any treatment. The 100 discovery patients were divided at random into training and test sets in a 7:3 ratio. To identify TCR V-J signatures that set the groups apart, the researchers used a discovery cohort of 95 to 100 patients, made up of under 50 with Graves' ophthalmopathy and 57 with stable Graves' hyperthyroidism. The study also compared thyroid tissue and blood T-cell repertoires from a handful of Graves' hyperthyroidism patients. Whether ophthalmopathy could be predicted prospectively was tested in an independent validation cohort made up of 18 to 20 hyperthyroidism patients plus 17 patients who later progressed to ophthalmopathy. According to the paper, TCR Vbeta CDR3 sequencing was carried out on 135 peripheral blood samples, which came from fewer than 50 ophthalmopathy, 70 to 80 hyperthyroidism and some 17 progressor patients. Once sampling was done, hyperthyroidism patients were given methimazole at a starting dose of 30 mg daily, whereas ophthalmopathy patients were given high-dose intravenous methylprednisolone.

Overall study outcomes, separate from this receptor: Most expanded thyroid clonotypes (frequency above 0.001) were also detected in blood, a finding suggesting that blood repertoires may reflect thyroid immune responses. During validation, the model predicted progression to ophthalmopathy a median of roughly 7.1 months ahead of onset, with approximately 71% sensitivity and about 75% specificity. In cross-validation, a model built on a 13 V-J signature told ophthalmopathy apart from stable hyperthyroidism with 87.88% sensitivity and about 81% specificity, and in testing the same model reached 80%/75%. No statistical method was used to set the sample size in advance, and investigators knew the group allocation.

TCR beta CDR3 regions were amplified from RNA transcripts. The first round of RT-PCR for the TCR CDR3 was performed with the HTBI primer set and the Qiagen OneStep RT-PCR kit. The libraries were constructed in a second round of multiplex PCR and then size-selected and purified. Sequencing of the libraries was done on an Illumina HiSeq2000 using paired-end 100 bp reads. The published analysis was carried out like this. SOAPnuke was used to process the raw data, removing reads that contained adapters or uncalled bases, had a mean Phred below 15, or lacked an exact match to the constant primer or identifier. High-quality paired reads were merged with COPE v1.2.5, and unique nucleotide sequences were defined as clonotypes. MiTCR v1.1 was used to align clonotypes to the IMGT TRBV, TRBD and TRBJ reference segments. Analysis was restricted to V-J combinations with a frequency above 0.0001, which covered about 99% of repertoires. The TCS score was defined as the ratio of F50 (clonal expansion) to E x V (chaos), calculated using BLOSUM62-based TCRdist between CDR3 peptides within each V-J. Welch's t-statistics and random forest reduced roughly 500 V-J features to around 14, which were used in a naive Bayes classifier (R e1071). TCRdb reprocessing: public reads trimmed at Q25 with fastp, clones called with MiXCR, in-frame beta chains kept. For every CDR3 protein sequence, its rows merge into one entry that carries the most common genes and DNA. The V and J calls and clone size come from TCRdb's table, not from the authors' own analysis. A total of 530,000 or so distinct CDR3 sequences appear in this sample, roughly 15% of them only once. The top ten clonotypes cover roughly 15% of the sample.

V is cut by 1 base and J by 11 bases, and the space between the germline ends is 9 bases. Sequences GTSNPN (CDR1) and SVGIG (CDR2) are obtained from the germline V gene (reference sequence). From the cysteine through the phenylalanine, the CDR3 covers 12 amino acids. Just the 36-base CDR3 DNA is kept, in frame starting at base 1. Moderately to severely active disease, a Clinical Activity Score of at least 3, a NOSPECS grade of at least 4, and a duration under 3 months were present in ophthalmopathy patients. Patients with uncontrolled infections, other autoimmune diseases, pregnancy or lactation were excluded. Diagnoses were based on clinical symptoms, serum thyroxine and TRAb, thyroid ultrasound and orbital computed tomography. Ficoll-Paque density gradient centrifugation was used to isolate PBMCs from 10 ml of fresh peripheral blood. Trizol reagent was used to extract total RNA, and RNA quality was then checked on an Agilent 2100 Bioanalyzer.

Sequencing was done on a sample of blood. This TCR came from a young woman with Graves' ophthalmopathy. The rearrangement joined TRBV30 to TRBJ1-6, and TRBD1 may be the D gene, going by 6 matching bases. The CDR3 here reads CAWSADSPPLHF. In nucleotides, the sequence is TGTGCCTGGAGTGCGGACAGTCCACCCCTCCACTTT.